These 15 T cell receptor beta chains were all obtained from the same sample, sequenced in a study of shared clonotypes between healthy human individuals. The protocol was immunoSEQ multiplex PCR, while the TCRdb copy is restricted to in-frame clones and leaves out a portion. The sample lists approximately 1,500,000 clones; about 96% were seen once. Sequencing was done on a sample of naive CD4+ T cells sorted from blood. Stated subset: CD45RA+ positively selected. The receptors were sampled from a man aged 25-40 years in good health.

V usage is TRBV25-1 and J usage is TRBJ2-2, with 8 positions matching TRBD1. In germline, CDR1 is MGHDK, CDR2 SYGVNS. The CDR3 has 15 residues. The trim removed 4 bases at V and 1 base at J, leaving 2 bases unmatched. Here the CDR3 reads CASSGDRQNTGELFF. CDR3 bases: TGTGCCAGCAGTGGGGACAGGCAGAACACCGGGGAGCTGTTTTTT.

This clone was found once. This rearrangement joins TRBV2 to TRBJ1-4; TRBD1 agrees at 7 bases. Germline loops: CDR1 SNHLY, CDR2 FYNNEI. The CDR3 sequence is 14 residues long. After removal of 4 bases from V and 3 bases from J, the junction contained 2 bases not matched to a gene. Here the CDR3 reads CASSADRANEKLFF. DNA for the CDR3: TGTGCCAGCAGTGCCGACAGGGCTAATGAAAAACTGTTTTTT.

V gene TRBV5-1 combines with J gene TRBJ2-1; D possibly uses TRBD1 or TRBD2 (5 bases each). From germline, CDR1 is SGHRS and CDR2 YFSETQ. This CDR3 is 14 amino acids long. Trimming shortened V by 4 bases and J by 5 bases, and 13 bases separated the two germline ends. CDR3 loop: CASSPERDDNEQFF. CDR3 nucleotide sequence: TGCGCCAGCAGCCCAGAAAGGGACGACAATGAGCAGTTCTTC.

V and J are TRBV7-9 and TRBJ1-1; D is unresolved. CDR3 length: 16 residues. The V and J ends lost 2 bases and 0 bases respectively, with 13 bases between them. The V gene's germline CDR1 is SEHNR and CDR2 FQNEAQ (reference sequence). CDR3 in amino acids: CASSLPEIGVNTEAFF. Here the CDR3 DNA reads TGTGCCAGCAGCTTACCTGAAATCGGAGTGAACACTGAAGCTTTCTTT.

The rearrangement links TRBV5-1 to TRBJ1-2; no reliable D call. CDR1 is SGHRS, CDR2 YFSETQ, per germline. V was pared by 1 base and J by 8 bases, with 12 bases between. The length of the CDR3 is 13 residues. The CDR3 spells CASSLIPDGGYTF. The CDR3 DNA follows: TGCGCCAGCAGCTTGATCCCCGACGGAGGCTACACCTTC.

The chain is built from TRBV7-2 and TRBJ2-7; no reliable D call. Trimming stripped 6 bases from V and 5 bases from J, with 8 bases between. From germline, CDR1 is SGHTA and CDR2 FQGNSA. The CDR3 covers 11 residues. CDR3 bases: TGTGCCAGCAGAAAAAATCACGAGCAGTACTTC. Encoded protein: CASRKNHEQYF.

Here the CDR3 reads CASSGNGDEQFF. The CDR3 DNA reads TGTGCCAGCTCGGGGAACGGAGATGAGCAGTTCTTC. The chain recombines TRBV6-1 with TRBJ2-1; perhaps TRBD2 as D (5 bases). The length of the CDR3 is 12 residues. The V gene lost 8 bases and the J gene lost 8 bases, with 13 bases spanning the gap. The V gene's germline CDR1 is MNHNS and CDR2 SASEGT.

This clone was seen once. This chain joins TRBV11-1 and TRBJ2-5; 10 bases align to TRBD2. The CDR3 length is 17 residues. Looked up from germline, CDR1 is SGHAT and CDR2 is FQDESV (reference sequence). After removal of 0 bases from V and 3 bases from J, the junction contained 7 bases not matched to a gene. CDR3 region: CASSLAGVGLAEETQYF. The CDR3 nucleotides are TGTGCCAGCAGCTTAGCGGGGGTTGGACTAGCGGAAGAGACCCAGTACTTC.

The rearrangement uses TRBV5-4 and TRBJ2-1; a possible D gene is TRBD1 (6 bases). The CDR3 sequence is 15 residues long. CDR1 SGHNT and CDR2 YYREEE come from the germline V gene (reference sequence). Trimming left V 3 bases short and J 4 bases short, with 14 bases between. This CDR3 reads CASSSDRPSYNEQFF. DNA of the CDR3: TGTGCCAGCAGCTCCGACAGGCCTTCATACAATGAGCAGTTCTTC.

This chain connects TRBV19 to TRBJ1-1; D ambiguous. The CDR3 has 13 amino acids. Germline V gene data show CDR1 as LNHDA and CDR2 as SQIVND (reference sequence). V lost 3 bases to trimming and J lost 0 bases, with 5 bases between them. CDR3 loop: CASSIRLNTEAFF. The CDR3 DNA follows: TGTGCCAGTAGTATTCGATTGAACACTGAAGCTTTCTTT.

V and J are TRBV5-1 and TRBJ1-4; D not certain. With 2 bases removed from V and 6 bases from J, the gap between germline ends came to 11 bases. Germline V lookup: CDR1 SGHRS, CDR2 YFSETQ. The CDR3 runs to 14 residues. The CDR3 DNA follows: TGCGCCAGCAGCTTCTCGGGATCACATGAAAAACTGTTTTTT. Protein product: CASSFSGSHEKLFF. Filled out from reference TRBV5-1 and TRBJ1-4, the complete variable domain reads KAGVTQTPRYLIKTRGQQVTLSCSPISGHRSVSWYQQTPGQGLQFLFEYFSETQRNKGNFPGRFSGRQFSNSRSEMNVSTLELGDSALYLCASSFSGSHEKLFFGSGTQLSVL.

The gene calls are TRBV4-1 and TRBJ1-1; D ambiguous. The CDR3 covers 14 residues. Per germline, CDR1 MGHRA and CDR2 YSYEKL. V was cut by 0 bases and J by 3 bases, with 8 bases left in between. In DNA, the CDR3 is TGCGCCAGCAGCCAAGACACGAGGGACACTGAAGCTTTCTTT. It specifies CASSQDTRDTEAFF.

CDR3 in DNA: TGTGCCGGGACAGGGCCCAAACCCTCTGGAAACACCATATATTTT. The encoded protein is CAGTGPKPSGNTIYF. The J gene is TRBJ1-3, the V gene TRBV30; TRBD1 agrees at 9 bases. The CDR3 consists of 15 residues. V shed 8 bases and J 0 bases; nucleotides not matched to a gene: 8. Germline loops: CDR1 GTSNPN, CDR2 SVGIG (reference sequence).

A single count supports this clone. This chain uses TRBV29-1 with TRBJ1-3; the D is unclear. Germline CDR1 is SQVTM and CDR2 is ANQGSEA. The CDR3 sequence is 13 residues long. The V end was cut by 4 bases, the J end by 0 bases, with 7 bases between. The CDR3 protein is CSVASASGNTIYF. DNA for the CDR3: TGCAGCGTTGCATCAGCCTCTGGAAACACCATATATTTT.

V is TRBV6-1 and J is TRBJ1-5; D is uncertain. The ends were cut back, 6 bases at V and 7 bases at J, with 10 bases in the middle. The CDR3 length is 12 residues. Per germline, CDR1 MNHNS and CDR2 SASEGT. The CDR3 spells CASREFGQPQHF. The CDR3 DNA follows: TGTGCCAGCAGGGAATTTGGACAGCCCCAGCATTTT.